The clone carrying this T cell receptor beta chain has a handful of counts. What it binds is not known. Making use of molecular barcodes, quantitative 5'-RACE generated TCR beta libraries. Each CDR3 protein gets one entry after TCRdb re-called the 5' RACE reads with MiXCR. The table includes 250,000 to 350,000 distinct CDR3 sequences, less than 25% detected once. The source of the sample is a study of CD8 T cells in ankylosing spondylitis. General study findings and limits: For ankylosing spondylitis blood, a TCR beta motif of several highly homologous variants appeared characteristic. The authors reported significant enrichment of disease-linked clones in matched ankylosing spondylitis synovial fluid. As for the disease-linked clones, they showed a CD8+ phenotype and occurred at relatively low frequencies in peripheral blood.

The receptor's source is a female donor with ankylosing spondylitis or in good health (not recorded which). Sequencing was performed on blood, either unsorted or a sorted T cell fraction (not recorded which).

CDR3 residues: CASSLGPDYEQYF. The CDR3 bases are TGTGCCAGCAGCTTAGGTCCGGACTACGAGCAGTACTTC. V usage is TRBV7-8 and J usage is TRBJ2-7; D is undetermined. Germline-derived CDR1 and CDR2 are SGHVS and FQNEAQ. V lost 1 base and J 3 bases, leaving 7 bases between the germline ends. This CDR3 has 13 residues.